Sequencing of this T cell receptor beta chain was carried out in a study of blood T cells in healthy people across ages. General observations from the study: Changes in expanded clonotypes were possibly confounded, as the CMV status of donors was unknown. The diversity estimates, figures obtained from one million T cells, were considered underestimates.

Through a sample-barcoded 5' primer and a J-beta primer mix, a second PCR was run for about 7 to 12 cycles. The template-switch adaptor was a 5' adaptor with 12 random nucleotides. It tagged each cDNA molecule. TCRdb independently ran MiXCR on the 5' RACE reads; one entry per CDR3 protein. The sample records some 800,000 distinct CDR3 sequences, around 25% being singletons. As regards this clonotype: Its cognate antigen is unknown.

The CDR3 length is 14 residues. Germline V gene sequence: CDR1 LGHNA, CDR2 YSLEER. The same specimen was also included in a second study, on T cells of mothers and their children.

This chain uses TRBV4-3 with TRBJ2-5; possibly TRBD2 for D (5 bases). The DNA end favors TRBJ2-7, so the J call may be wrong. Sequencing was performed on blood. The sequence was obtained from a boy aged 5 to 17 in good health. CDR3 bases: TGCGCCAGCAGCCAAGAGCACAGCGGATACGAGCAGTACTTC. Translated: CASSQEHSGYEQYF.